These 20 T cell receptor beta chains came from one sample sequenced in a study of early T cells in non-severe SARS-CoV-2 infection. One entry per CDR3 protein, called by TCRdb with MiXCR from the 5' RACE reads. This sample yields tens of thousands of distinct CDR3 sequences, of which roughly 17% are seen a single time; 4.5% to 6.5% belongs to the top ten. The sample consisted of whole blood, taken at baseline. The receptors here all came from an adult who was a healthcare worker with PCR-confirmed SARS-CoV-2 infection or an uninfected control (not recorded which).

This clonotype has ten or more counts. The CDR3: CASSGGREQFF. The CDR3 bases are TGTGCCAGCTCTGGGGGACGGGAGCAGTTCTTC. The rearrangement links TRBV12-3 or TRBV12-4 to TRBJ2-1; TRBD1 or TRBD2 may be the D gene (5 bases each). With 8 bases removed from V and 10 bases from J, the gap between germline ends came to 12 bases. This CDR3 has 11 amino acids.

The chain combines TRBV11-2 with TRBJ2-3, with D possibly TRBD2 on 6 matching bases. Looked up from germline, CDR1 is SGHAT and CDR2 is FQNNGV. The V gene lost 0 bases and the J gene lost 3 bases, with 16 bases spanning the gap. The CDR3 has 17 amino acids. CDR3 in amino acids: CASSLDTRETRTDTQYF. The CDR3 region has the DNA TGTGCCAGCAGCTTAGATACCCGGGAGACTCGGACAGATACGCAGTATTTT.

The chain links TRBV11-2 to TRBJ1-5; TRBD1 matches 7 bases. The trim removed 4 bases at V and 11 bases at J, leaving 11 bases unmatched. This CDR3 spans 14 amino acids. Per germline, CDR1 SGHAT and CDR2 FQNNGV. CDR3 protein: CASSYSRDSLTQHF. Here the CDR3 DNA reads TGTGCCAGCAGCTATTCCCGGGACAGTCTGACCCAGCATTTT.

A few counts support this clonotype. V gene TRBV2 combines with J gene TRBJ2-1, with 7 bases matching TRBD2. The CDR3 contains 11 residues. After removal of 4 bases from V and 9 bases from J, the junction contained 0 bases not matched to a gene. CDR1 is SNHLY, CDR2 FYNNEI, per germline. The CDR3, as DNA: TGTGCCAGCAGTGGGGAGGGTGAGCAGTTCTTC. It is translated as CASSGEGEQFF.

This clonotype was seen many times. V gene TRBV5-6 combines with J gene TRBJ2-2; D uncertain. V was shortened by 0 bases and J by 4 bases, with 7 bases between the two germline ends. The CDR3 sequence is 14 residues long. CDR1 and CDR2 from the germline V gene are SGHDT and YYEEEE. CDR3 sequence reads: CASSLGFLTGELFF. The CDR3 DNA sequence: TGTGCCAGCAGCTTGGGGTTCCTCACCGGGGAGCTGTTTTTT.

V gene TRBV4-3 combines with J gene TRBJ1-1, with D possibly matching TRBD1 (6 bases). Trimming took off 4 bases at V and 3 bases at J, with 12 bases between the two ends. The CDR3 has 14 residues. CDR1 is LGHNA and CDR2 is YSLEER in the germline V gene. CDR3 loop: CASSREGDHTEAFF. CDR3 sequence (DNA): TGCGCCAGCAGCCGGGAGGGGGATCACACTGAAGCTTTCTTT.

This clonotype has a handful of counts. The chain's CDR3 is CASSLRQGSAEAFF. CDR3 bases: TGTGCCAGCAGCTTACGCCAGGGAAGCGCTGAAGCTTTCTTT. The rearrangement links TRBV13 to TRBJ1-1, with D possibly TRBD1 on 5 matching bases. Trimming pared 2 bases from V and 6 bases from J, leaving 13 bases between. The CDR3 loop spans 14 amino acids. Germline CDR1 is PRHDT and CDR2 is FYEKMQ (reference sequence).

This clonotype was observed a handful of times. The V call is TRBV6-5, the J call TRBJ2-7; D is tentatively TRBD1 or TRBD2 (5 bases each). Germline CDR1 and CDR2: MNHEY and SVGAGI. V was shortened by 2 bases and J by 6 bases, with 17 bases between the two germline ends. There are 15 residues in the CDR3. This CDR3 reads CASSYRHTRGSEQYF. The CDR3 coding sequence is TGTGCCAGCAGTTACCGACATACGAGGGGCTCCGAGCAGTACTTC.

This clonotype was seen more than once but under ten times. This chain joins TRBV28 and TRBJ2-3; D call uncertain. The V and J ends lost 6 bases and 3 bases respectively, with 10 bases between them. CDR1 and CDR2 from the germline V gene are MDHEN and SYDVKM. The CDR3 has 13 residues. Here the CDR3 DNA reads TGTGCCAGCAGCCAGCCGACAACAGATACGCAGTATTTT. It codes for CASSQPTTDTQYF. The variable domain in full, completed from reference TRBV28 and TRBJ2-3, reads DVKVTQSSRYLVKRTGEKVFLECVQDMDHENMFWYRQDPGLGLRLIYFSYDVKMKEKGDIPEGYSVSREKKERFSLILESASTNQTSMYLCASSQPTTDTQYFGPGTRLTVL.

This clonotype was seen a few times. V is TRBV20-1 and J is TRBJ2-3; 11 bases match TRBD2. Germline V gives CDR1 DFQATT, CDR2 SNEGSKA (reference sequence). The length of the CDR3 is 15 residues. Unmatched junction bases numbered 4, after V lost 3 bases and J lost 2 bases. The CDR3, as DNA: TGCAGTGCTAGCATTAGCGGGAGGGCCACAGATACGCAGTATTTT. Protein product: CSASISGRATDTQYF.

This clonotype came up a few times. The junction does not match germline at one end; this may be a read error. The chain combines TRBV5-6 with TRBJ2-1; D is unclear. This CDR3 is built from 13 residues. Germline lookup yields CDR1 SGHDT and CDR2 YYEEEE. The CDR3 DNA reads as TGTGCCAGCAGCTTGGGAAGCGACGTCGGCCAGACCTTC. It encodes CASSLGSDVGQTF. The variable domain in full, completed from reference TRBV5-6 and TRBJ2-1, reads DAGVTQSPTHLIKTRGQQVTLRCSPKSGHDTVSWYQQALGQGPQFIFQYYEEEERQRGNFPDRFSGHQFPNYSSELNVNALLLGDSALYLCASSLGSDVGQTFGPGTRLTVL.

There are a few counts of this clonotype. The genes are TRBV19 and TRBJ1-5; D is unresolved. V lost 3 bases and J 5 bases, leaving 8 bases between the germline ends. The germline V gene encodes CDR1 LNHDA and CDR2 SQIVND (reference sequence). The CDR3 consists of 13 residues. CDR3 nucleotide sequence: TGTGCCAGTAGTATCCTCGGCGATCAGCCCCAGCATTTT. Its translation: CASSILGDQPQHF.

The genes are TRBV12-5 and TRBJ2-1; D perhaps matches TRBD1 (6 bases). Germline lookup yields CDR1 LGHNT and CDR2 FRNRAP. The CDR3 contains 14 residues. Trimming took off 4 bases at V and 9 bases at J, with 16 bases between the two ends. DNA of the CDR3: TGTGCTAGTGGTTATGAGGGGGTCAAGAGTGAGCAGTTCTTC. Its translation is CASGYEGVKSEQFF.

V gene TRBV5-1 combines with J gene TRBJ1-1; 8 nucleotides agree with TRBD1. Trimming took 4 bases from V and 10 from J; bases not matched to a gene: 12. The CDR3 runs 14 residues. CDR1 and CDR2 (germline): SGHRS, YFSETQ. The CDR3 loop is CASSQRQGLFRAFF. In DNA, the CDR3 is TGCGCCAGCAGCCAACGACAGGGGCTTTTTAGAGCTTTCTTT.

Turning to this clonotype: A read error may account for a junction end that differs from germline. The V gene is TRBV12-3 or TRBV12-4, the J gene TRBJ1-1; TRBD1 might be the D (5 bases). The CDR3 is 14 amino acids. This CDR3 is CASTPGLANTGAFF. Here the CDR3 DNA reads TGTGCCAGCACCCCGGGACTGGCGAACACTGGAGCTTTCTTT.

This clonotype is termed medium-sized (0.01 to 0.1%). V and J are TRBV7-2 and TRBJ2-1, with 11 bases that match TRBD2. From germline, CDR1 is SGHTA and CDR2 FQGNSA. The CDR3 is made up of 18 amino acids. V shed 5 bases and J 1 base; nucleotides not matched to a gene: 10. The CDR3 here is CASSLRLAGTGSYNEQFF. CDR3 nucleotides: TGTGCCAGCAGCCTGAGACTAGCGGGAACAGGTTCCTACAATGAGCAGTTCTTC.

This clonotype was observed a handful of times. The rearrangement joins TRBV27 to TRBJ2-3, with D perhaps TRBD2 (5 bases). Germline V gene sequence: CDR1 MNHEY, CDR2 SMNVEV (reference sequence). V was trimmed by 5 bases and J by 4 bases, leaving 13 bases between them. CDR3 length: 14 residues. The CDR3 nucleotides read TGTGCCAGCAGTCAGCTAGCTAGCCCAGATACGCAGTATTTT. As protein: CASSQLASPDTQYF.

J is TRBJ2-3 and V is TRBV5-1; 12 nucleotides match TRBD2. Germline V gene sequence: CDR1 SGHRS, CDR2 YFSETQ. The CDR3 length is 17 residues. V dropped 1 base and J dropped 2; count of bases not matched to a gene: 5. Here the CDR3 reads CASSLQLAGGLTDTQYF. In nucleotides, the CDR3 is TGCGCCAGCAGCTTGCAACTAGCGGGAGGCCTCACAGATACGCAGTATTTT.

This clonotype has a count of ten or more. This rearrangement joins TRBV7-2 to TRBJ2-1, with D unresolved. The CDR3 has 13 amino acids. V gave up 7 bases and J gave up 5 bases, with 12 bases separating them. Germline V CDR1 and CDR2: SGHTA, FQGNSA. The CDR3 loop is CASTDIPDNEQFF. CDR3 DNA: TGTGCCAGCACCGACATTCCCGACAATGAGCAGTTCTTC. Full variable domain (remainder filled in from reference TRBV7-2 and TRBJ2-1): GAGVSQSPSNKVTEKGKDVELRCDPISGHTALYWYRQSLGQGLEFLIYFQGNSAPDKSGLPSDRFSAERTGGSVSTLTIQRTQQEDSAVYLCASTDIPDNEQFFGPGTRLTVL.

The chain carries TRBV12-3 or TRBV12-4 and TRBJ2-7; 8 bases align to TRBD1. The CDR3 has 15 amino acids. V dropped 5 bases and J dropped 2; count of bases not matched to a gene: 8. The CDR3 DNA reads TGTGCCAGCAGTCCTTCCCCAGGGGGCACCTACGAGCAGTACTTC. Protein: CASSPSPGGTYEQYF.